Listed here are 12 T cell receptor beta chains from one sample, sequenced in a study of long-term antiretroviral therapy in people with HIV. The assay, immunoSEQ v3.0, was run at survey level. The data were produced by immunoSEQ multiplex PCR, yet TCRdb's version contains in-frame clones alone and is incomplete. The sample carries roughly 37,000 clones, 80% recorded once. The sample was unsorted PBMCs, taken 3.4 years after starting antiretroviral therapy. The receptors stem from a man younger than 45 with HIV.

The genes are TRBV29-1 and TRBJ1-4; tentatively, D is TRBD1 (6 bases). Trimming cost V 4 bases and J 7 bases, with 13 bases left between them. The CDR3 loop spans 13 amino acids. CDR1 SQVTM and CDR2 ANQGSEA come from the germline V gene. CDR3 loop: CSVGIQGGEKLFF. The CDR3 DNA follows: TGCAGCGTTGGGATACAGGGAGGTGAAAAACTGTTTTTT.

This clone has a single count. J is TRBJ2-5 and V is TRBV18; no definite D call. Germline assignment: CDR1 KGHSH and CDR2 LQKENI. V was shortened by 3 bases and J by 5 bases, with 10 bases between the two germline ends. CDR3 length equals 13 residues. CDR3 sequence reads: CASSPQPPETQYF. CDR3 sequence (DNA): TGTGCCAGCTCACCGCAGCCTCCGGAGACCCAGTACTTC. Supplemented by reference TRBV18 and TRBJ2-5, the full variable domain reads NAGVMQNPRHLVRRRGQEARLRCSPMKGHSHVYWYRQLPEEGLKFMVYLQKENIIDESGMPKERFSAEFPKEGPSILRIQQVVRGDSAAYFCASSPQPPETQYFGPGTRLLVL.

This chain links TRBV30 with TRBJ2-6; D is uncertain. Germline-derived CDR1 and CDR2 are GTSNPN and SVGIG (reference sequence). The CDR3 has 12 amino acids. Deletions cut 4 bases from V and 2 bases from J, with 3 bases between. CDR3 sequence reads: CAWIAGANVLTF. In nucleotides, the CDR3 is TGTGCCTGGATAGCTGGGGCCAACGTCCTGACTTTC.

The chain links TRBV13 to TRBJ2-5; no clear D gene. The J call may be in error: the DNA end matches TRBJ2-7 better. From germline, CDR1 is PRHDT and CDR2 FYEKMQ (reference sequence). The CDR3 consists of 14 residues. The CDR3: CASSSRTNGYEQYF. The CDR3 DNA follows: TGTGCCAGCAGCTCGCGGACCAATGGCTACGAGCAGTACTTC.

The chain joins TRBV28 to TRBJ1-4; no clear D gene. The V end lost 4 bases, the J end lost 8 bases, and 14 bases lay between the germline ends. Germline CDR1 and CDR2: MDHEN and SYDVKM. The CDR3 length is 14 residues. In DNA, the CDR3 is TGTGCCAGCAGTTCCCCGAGAGCTCCCGAAAAACTGTTTTTT. It is translated as CASSSPRAPEKLFF.

The V call is TRBV11-3, the J call TRBJ2-1; D call uncertain. Trimming removed 5 bases from V and 3 bases from J, with 8 bases in between. The CDR3 has 13 residues. Germline-derived CDR1 and CDR2 are SGHNT and YENEEA. CDR3 sequence (DNA): TGTGCCAGCAGCCCAGGCTACTACAATGAGCAGTTCTTC. Translated, it gives CASSPGYYNEQFF.

The chain recombines TRBV5-6 with TRBJ1-1; D is unclear. V dropped 4 bases and J dropped 3 bases, with 10 bases sitting between them. Germline lookup yields CDR1 SGHDT and CDR2 YYEEEE. The CDR3 contains 13 residues. The CDR3 nucleotides read TGTGCCAGCAGCCCGCCCGCACACACTGAAGCTTTCTTT. It translates to CASSPPAHTEAFF.

V and J are TRBV10-3 and TRBJ2-1; tentatively, D is TRBD2 (5 bases). CDR3 size: 15 residues. V was clipped by 4 bases and J by 4 bases, with 14 bases between them. The germline gives CDR1 ENHRY, CDR2 SYGVKD. The CDR3 DNA reads as TGTGCCATCAGTGCAGCGGATCAGCCGTACAATGAGCAGTTCTTC. Its protein product is CAISAADQPYNEQFF.

The chain uses TRBV7-9 and TRBJ1-1; 7 positions agree with TRBD1. Trimming cost V 1 base and J 11 bases; bases outside gene matches: 4. The CDR3 spans 12 residues. Looked up from germline, CDR1 is SEHNR and CDR2 is FQNEAQ (reference sequence). The DNA of the CDR3 is TGTGCCAGCAGCTTAGGGGGGACAGTCGCTTTCTTT. Protein product: CASSLGGTVAFF.

The chain combines TRBV28 with TRBJ2-2; 8 nucleotides match TRBD1. The length of the CDR3 is 14 residues. In germline, CDR1 is MDHEN, CDR2 SYDVKM. V lost 6 bases, J lost 1 base, and 1 base stayed unmatched. CDR3 amino acids: CASRGQGNTGELFF. The DNA of the CDR3 is TGTGCCAGCAGAGGACAGGGGAACACCGGGGAGCTGTTTTTT.

This sequence joins TRBV20-1 and TRBJ1-2; D gene uncertain. The V end lost 6 bases, the J end lost 7 bases, and 6 bases lay between the germline ends. The CDR3 is 9 residues long. From germline, CDR1 is DFQATT and CDR2 SNEGSKA (reference sequence). The CDR3: CSASAGYTF. CDR3 bases: TGCAGTGCATCGGCTGGCTACACCTTC.

This rearrangement joins TRBV7-2 to TRBJ2-7; tentatively, D is TRBD2 (6 bases). Germline V gene lookup returns CDR1 SGHTA and CDR2 FQGNSA. The CDR3 totals 18 residues. Trimming removed 1 base at V and 4 bases at J, with 23 bases between. The CDR3 loop reads CASSLEASGPSRGYEQYF. The DNA of the CDR3 is TGTGCCAGCAGCTTAGAAGCCAGCGGGCCCAGCCGGGGGTACGAGCAGTACTTC.